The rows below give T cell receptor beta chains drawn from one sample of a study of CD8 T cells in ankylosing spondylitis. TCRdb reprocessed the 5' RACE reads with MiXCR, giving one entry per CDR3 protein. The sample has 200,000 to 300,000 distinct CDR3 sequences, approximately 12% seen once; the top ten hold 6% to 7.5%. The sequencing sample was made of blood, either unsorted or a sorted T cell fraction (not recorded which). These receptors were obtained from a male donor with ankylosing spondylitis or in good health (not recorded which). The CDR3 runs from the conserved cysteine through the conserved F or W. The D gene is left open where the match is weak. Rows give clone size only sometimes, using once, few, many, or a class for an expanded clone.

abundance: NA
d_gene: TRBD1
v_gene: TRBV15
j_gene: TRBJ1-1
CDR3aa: CATSAGGKGTEAFF
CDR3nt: TGTGCCACCAGCGCAGGGGGGAAGGGGACTGAAGCTTTCTTT

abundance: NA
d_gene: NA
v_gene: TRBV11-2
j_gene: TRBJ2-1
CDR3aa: CASSFSGRNFNEQFF
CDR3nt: TGTGCCAGCAGCTTTTCCGGTCGGAATTTCAATGAGCAGTTCTTC

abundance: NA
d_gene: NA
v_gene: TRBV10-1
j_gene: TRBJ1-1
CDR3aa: CASSAVFGPNTEAFF
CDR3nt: TGCGCCAGCAGTGCCGTTTTTGGCCCGAACACTGAAGCTTTCTTT

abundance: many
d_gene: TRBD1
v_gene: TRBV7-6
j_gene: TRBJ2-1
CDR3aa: CASSRDRGSYNEQFF
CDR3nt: TGTGCCAGCAGCCGAGACAGGGGCTCCTACAATGAGCAGTTCTTC

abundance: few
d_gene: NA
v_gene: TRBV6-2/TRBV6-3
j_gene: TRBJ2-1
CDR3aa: CASSYILGREYNEQFF
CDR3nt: TGTGCCAGCAGTTACATCCTGGGCAGGGAGTACAATGAGCAGTTCTTC

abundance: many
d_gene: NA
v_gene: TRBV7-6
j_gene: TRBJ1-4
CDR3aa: CASSHKKGLFEKLFF
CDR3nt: TGTGCCAGCAGCCATAAAAAGGGATTGTTTGAAAAACTGTTTTTT

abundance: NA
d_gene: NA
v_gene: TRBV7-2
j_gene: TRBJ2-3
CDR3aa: CASSSLTVALTDTQYF
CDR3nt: TGTGCCAGCAGCTCCTTAACCGTGGCCCTCACAGATACGCAGTATTTT

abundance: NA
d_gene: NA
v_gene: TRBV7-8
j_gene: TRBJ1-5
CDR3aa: CASSSTYSNQPQHF
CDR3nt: TGTGCCAGCAGCTCGACTTATAGCAATCAGCCCCAGCATTTT

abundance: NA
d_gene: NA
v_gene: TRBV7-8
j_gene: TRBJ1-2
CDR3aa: CASSFINNYGYTF
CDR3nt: TGTGCCAGCAGCTTCATAAACAACTATGGCTACACCTTC

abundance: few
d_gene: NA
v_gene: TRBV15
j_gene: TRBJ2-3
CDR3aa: CATSTAGPPDTQYF
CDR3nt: TGTGCCACCAGCACCGCGGGACCACCAGATACGCAGTATTTT

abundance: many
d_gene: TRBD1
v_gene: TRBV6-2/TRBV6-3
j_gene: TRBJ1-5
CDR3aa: CASMGGQGVQPQHF
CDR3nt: TGTGCCAGCATGGGCGGACAGGGGGTCCAGCCCCAGCATTTT

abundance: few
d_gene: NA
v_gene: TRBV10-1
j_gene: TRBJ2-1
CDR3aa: CASSPGQQHNEQFF
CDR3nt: TGCGCCAGCAGCCCGGGACAACAGCACAATGAGCAGTTCTTC

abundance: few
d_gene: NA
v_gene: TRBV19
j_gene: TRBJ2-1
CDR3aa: CASSTASASYNEQFF
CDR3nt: TGTGCCAGTAGTACTGCGTCCGCCTCCTACAATGAGCAGTTCTTC

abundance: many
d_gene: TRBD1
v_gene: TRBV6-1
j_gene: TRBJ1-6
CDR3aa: CASSPPGQENSPLHF
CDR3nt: TGTGCCAGCAGTCCTCCGGGACAGGAAAATTCACCCCTCCACTTT

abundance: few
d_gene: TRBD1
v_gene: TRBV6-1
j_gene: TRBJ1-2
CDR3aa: CASRLQGMHGYTF
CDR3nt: TGTGCCAGCAGACTACAGGGGATGCATGGCTACACCTTC

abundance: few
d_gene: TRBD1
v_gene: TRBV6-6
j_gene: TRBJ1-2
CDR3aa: CASSVTGDYGYTF
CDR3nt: TGTGCCAGCAGTGTTACAGGGGACTATGGCTACACCTTC

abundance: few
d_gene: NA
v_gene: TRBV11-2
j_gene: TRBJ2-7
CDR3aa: CASSLGGKGEQYF
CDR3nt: TGTGCCAGCAGCTTGGGCGGCAAGGGAGAGCAGTACTTC

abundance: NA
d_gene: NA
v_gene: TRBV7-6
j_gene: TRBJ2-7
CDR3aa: CASSPTVPRLLNSYEQYF
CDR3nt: TGTGCCAGCAGCCCGACGGTGCCGCGACTCTTAAACTCCTACGAGCAGTACTTC

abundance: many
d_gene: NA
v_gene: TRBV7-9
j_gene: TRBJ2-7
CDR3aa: CASSLSGFSYEQYF
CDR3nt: TGTGCCAGCAGCTTAAGTGGCTTTTCCTACGAGCAGTACTTC

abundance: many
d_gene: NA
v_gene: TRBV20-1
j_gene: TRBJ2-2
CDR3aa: CSATTHTGELFF
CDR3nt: TGCAGTGCTACTACCCACACCGGGGAGCTGTTTTTT

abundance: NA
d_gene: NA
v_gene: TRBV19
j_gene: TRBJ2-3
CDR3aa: CASYLDKQYF
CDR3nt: TGTGCCAGCTACCTAGACAAACAGTATTTT

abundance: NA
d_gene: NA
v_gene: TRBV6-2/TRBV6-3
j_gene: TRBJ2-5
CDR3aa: CASTGGRDQETQYF
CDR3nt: TGTGCCAGCACCGGGGGCCGGGACCAAGAGACCCAGTACTTC

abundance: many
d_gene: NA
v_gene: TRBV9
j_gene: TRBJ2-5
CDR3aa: CASSVGHLTGEETQYF
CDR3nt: TGTGCCAGCAGCGTAGGACACCTTACTGGGGAGGAGACCCAGTACTTC

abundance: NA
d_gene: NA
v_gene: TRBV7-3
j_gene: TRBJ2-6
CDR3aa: CASSSGPSSGANVLTF
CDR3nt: TGTGCCAGCAGCTCCGGACCGTCCTCTGGGGCCAACGTCCTGACTTTC

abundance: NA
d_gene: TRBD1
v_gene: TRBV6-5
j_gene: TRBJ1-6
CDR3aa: CASSYETGVAGSNSPLHF
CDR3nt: TGTGCCAGCAGTTATGAGACAGGGGTGGCAGGCTCAAACTCACCCCTCCACTTT

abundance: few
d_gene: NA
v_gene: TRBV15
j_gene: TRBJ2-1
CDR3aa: CATSRDRVTGVMHEQFF
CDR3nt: TGTGCCACCAGCAGAGATAGGGTGACGGGAGTCATGCATGAGCAGTTCTTC

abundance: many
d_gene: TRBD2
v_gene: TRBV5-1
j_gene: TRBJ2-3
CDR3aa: CASSAGGPDTQYF
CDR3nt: TGCGCCAGCAGTGCGGGGGGGCCAGATACGCAGTATTTT

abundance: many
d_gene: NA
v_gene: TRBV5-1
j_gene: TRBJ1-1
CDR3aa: CASSLTAGNTEAFF
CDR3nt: TGCGCCAGCAGCCTCACAGCGGGGAACACTGAAGCTTTCTTT

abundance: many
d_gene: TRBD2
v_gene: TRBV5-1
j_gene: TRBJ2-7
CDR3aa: CASSLRTSGGNYEQYF
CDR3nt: TGCGCCAGCAGCCTGCGGACTAGCGGCGGAAACTACGAGCAGTACTTC